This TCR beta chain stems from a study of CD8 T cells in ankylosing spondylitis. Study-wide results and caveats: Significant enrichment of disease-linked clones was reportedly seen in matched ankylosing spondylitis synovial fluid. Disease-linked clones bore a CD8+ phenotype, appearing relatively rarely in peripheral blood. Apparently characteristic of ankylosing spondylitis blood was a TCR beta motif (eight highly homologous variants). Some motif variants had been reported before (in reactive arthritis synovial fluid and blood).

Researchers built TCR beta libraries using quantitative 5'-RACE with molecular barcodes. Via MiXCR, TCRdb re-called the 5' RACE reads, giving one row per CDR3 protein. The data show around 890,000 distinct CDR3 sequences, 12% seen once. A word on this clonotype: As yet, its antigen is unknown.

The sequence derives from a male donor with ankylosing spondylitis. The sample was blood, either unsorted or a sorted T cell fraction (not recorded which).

CDR3 sequence (DNA): TGTGCCAGCAGTGGAGCGAGGCGCACTTACTACGAGCAGTACTTC. Translation: CASSGARRTYYEQYF. This sequence joins TRBV6-1 and TRBJ2-7; the D is unclear. This CDR3 region has 15 residues. Germline CDR1 reads MNHNS; CDR2 reads SASEGT. Trimming shortened V by 4 bases and J by 3 bases, and 16 bases separated the two germline ends.